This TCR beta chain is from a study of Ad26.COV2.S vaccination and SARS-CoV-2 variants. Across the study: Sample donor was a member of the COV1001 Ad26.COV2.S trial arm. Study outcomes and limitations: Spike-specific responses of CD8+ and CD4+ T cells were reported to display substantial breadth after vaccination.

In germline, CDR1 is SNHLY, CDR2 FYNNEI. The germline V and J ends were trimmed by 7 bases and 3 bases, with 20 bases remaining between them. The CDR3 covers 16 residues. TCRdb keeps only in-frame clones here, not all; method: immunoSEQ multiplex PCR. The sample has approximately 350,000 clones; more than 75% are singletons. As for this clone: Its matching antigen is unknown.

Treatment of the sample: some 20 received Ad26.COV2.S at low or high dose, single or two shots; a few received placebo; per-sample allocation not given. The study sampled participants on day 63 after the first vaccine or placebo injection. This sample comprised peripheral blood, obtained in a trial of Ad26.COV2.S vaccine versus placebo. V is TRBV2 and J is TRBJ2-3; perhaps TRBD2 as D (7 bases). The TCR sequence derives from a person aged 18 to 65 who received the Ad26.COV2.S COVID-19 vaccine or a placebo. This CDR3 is CASNRQALAVTDTQYF. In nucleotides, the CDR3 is TGTGCCAGCAATAGACAGGCCCTAGCGGTGACAGATACGCAGTATTTT.